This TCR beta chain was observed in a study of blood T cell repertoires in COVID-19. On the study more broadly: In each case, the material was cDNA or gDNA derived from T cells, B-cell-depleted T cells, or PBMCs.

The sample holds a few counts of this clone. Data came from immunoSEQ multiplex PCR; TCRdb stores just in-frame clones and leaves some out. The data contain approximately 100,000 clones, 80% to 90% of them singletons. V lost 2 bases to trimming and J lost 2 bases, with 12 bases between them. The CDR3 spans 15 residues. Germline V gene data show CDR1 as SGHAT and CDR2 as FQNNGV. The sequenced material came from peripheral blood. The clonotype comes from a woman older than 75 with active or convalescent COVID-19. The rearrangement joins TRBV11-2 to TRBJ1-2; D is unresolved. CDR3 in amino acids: CASSLIQDWNYGYTF. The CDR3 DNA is TGTGCCAGCAGCTTAATTCAGGACTGGAACTATGGCTACACCTTC.